The next 29 T cell receptor beta chains were all read from a single sample in a study of T cell responses to AZD1222 COVID-19 vaccine. Repertoires were generated with immunoSEQ multiplex PCR, while TCRdb's copy carries only in-frame clones and drops some. The sample lists tens of thousands of clones, around nine tenths occurring once. Material: peripheral blood, obtained on day 0 of AZD1222 vaccination. These receptors were collected from an adult in good health.

V and J are TRBV6-5 and TRBJ2-7; D might be TRBD1 or TRBD2, each matching 5 bases. Between the trimmed V and J ends, which lost 2 bases and 2 bases, there was a span of 13 bases. CDR1 is MNHEY and CDR2 is SVGAGI in the germline V gene. This CDR3 spans 15 amino acids. The CDR3 region is CASSYEGTATYEQYF. CDR3 sequence (DNA): TGTGCCAGCAGTTACGAGGGGACGGCCACCTACGAGCAGTACTTC.

The chain combines TRBV3-1 (or the pseudogene TRBV3-2) with TRBJ1-1; 11 bases agree with TRBD1. Germline assignment: CDR1 LGHDT and CDR2 YNNKEL (reference sequence). The CDR3 runs 17 residues. Trimming took 4 bases from V and 4 from J; bases not matched to a gene: 11. CDR3 region: CASSPGRDRGFGTEAFF. In nucleotides, the CDR3 is TGTGCCAGCAGCCCAGGGCGGGACAGGGGGTTCGGCACTGAAGCTTTCTTT.

This clone was counted a single time. This chain links TRBV30 with TRBJ2-5, with 8 bases that match TRBD1. V lost 6 bases and J lost 5; bases outside the gene matches: 8. The CDR3 contains 13 residues. Germline V gives CDR1 GTSNPN, CDR2 SVGIG (reference sequence). For the CDR3, the DNA is TGTGCCTGCTCCAGGACAGGGCGGGAGACCCAGTACTTC. This sequence encodes CACSRTGRETQYF.

The rearrangement uses TRBV6-5 and TRBJ2-2; TRBD1 might be the D (5 bases). Germline loops: CDR1 MNHEY, CDR2 SVGAGI. The CDR3 has 13 amino acids. Trimming took off 9 bases at V and 1 base at J, with 9 bases between the two ends. The DNA for the CDR3 is TGTGCCAGTCAGGACAAGAACACCGGGGAGCTGTTTTTT. It encodes CASQDKNTGELFF.

The J gene is TRBJ2-1, the V gene TRBV7-5; whether TRBD2, the table's D call, matches the DNA was not checked. TRBV7-5 is a pseudogene. The CDR3 is 13 residues long. CDR3 in amino acids: CVRSLKGTAEQFF. CDR3 DNA: TGTGTCAGAAGCCTAAAGGGGACTGCTGAGCAGTTCTTC.

J is TRBJ1-6 and V is TRBV20-1, with a weak D call TRBD1 (6 bases). Trimming removed 3 bases from V and 9 bases from J, with 18 bases in between. CDR1 is DFQATT, CDR2 SNEGSKA, per germline (reference sequence). CDR3 size: 15 residues. The DNA for the CDR3 is TGCAGTGCTAGTCCGAGGAACAGGGCTGGTTCACCCCTCCACTTT. As protein: CSASPRNRAGSPLHF.

V usage is TRBV5-1 and J usage is TRBJ1-6, with D maybe TRBD1 (6 bases). From germline, CDR1 is SGHRS and CDR2 YFSETQ. Trimming took off 0 bases at V and 7 bases at J, with 14 bases between the two ends. The CDR3 length is 16 residues. This CDR3 is CASSLDGGQQNSPLHF. The DNA of the CDR3 is TGCGCCAGCAGCTTGGACGGAGGACAGCAAAATTCACCCCTCCACTTT.

This clone appeared a single time. The V and J genes are TRBV6-5 and TRBJ1-5; no clear D gene. The CDR3 extends over 14 amino acids. The germline V and J ends were trimmed by 4 bases and 2 bases, with 9 bases remaining between them. Germline V gene data show CDR1 as MNHEY and CDR2 as SVGAGI. CDR3 residues: CASSLDAGNQPQHF. The CDR3 DNA follows: TGTGCCAGCAGTTTGGACGCTGGCAATCAGCCCCAGCATTTT.

The chain uses TRBV6-2 or TRBV6-3 and TRBJ1-5, with TRBD1 matching 10 bases. Per the germline V gene, CDR1 is MNHEY and CDR2 is SVGEGT. V trimming: 5 bases; J trimming: 2 bases; junction bases outside the gene matches: 6. The CDR3 totals 16 residues. This CDR3 is CASSNYGTGGNQPQHF. The DNA of the CDR3 is TGTGCCAGCAGTAATTACGGGACAGGGGGCAATCAGCCCCAGCATTTT.

The rearrangement links TRBV7-6 to TRBJ2-3, with TRBD2 identical over 9 bases. Trimming at V came to 0 bases and at J to 1 base, leaving 2 bases not matched to a gene. The CDR3 is 16 amino acids. The germline gives CDR1 SGHVS, CDR2 FNYEAQ. CDR3 sequence reads: CASSLAGGRGTDTQYF. In nucleotides, the CDR3 is TGTGCCAGCAGCTTAGCGGGCGGGAGGGGCACAGATACGCAGTATTTT.

V and J are TRBV7-2 and TRBJ1-2, with TRBD1 matching over 7 bases. Trimming took 5 bases from V and 12 from J; bases not matched to a gene: 9. Germline CDR1 reads SGHTA; CDR2 reads FQGNSA. This CDR3 contains 12 residues. The CDR3: CASSTGTARDTF. As DNA, the CDR3 is TGTGCCAGCAGCACCGGGACAGCGAGGGACACCTTC.

This chain links TRBV2 with TRBJ2-1; 7 bases match TRBD1. J lost 4 bases, V lost 5 bases, and 8 bases had no gene match. The CDR3 sequence is 15 residues long. Germline-derived CDR1 and CDR2 are SNHLY and FYNNEI. The CDR3 spells CASSWDSSQYNEQFF. The CDR3 DNA reads TGTGCCAGCAGTTGGGACAGTTCTCAATACAATGAGCAGTTCTTC.

DNA for the CDR3: TGTGCCAGCAGTTCCCAGTTGACAGGTACGAACACTGAAGCTTTCTTT. Protein sequence: CASSSQLTGTNTEAFF. The chain uses TRBV5-4 and TRBJ1-1; D is possibly TRBD1 (6 bases). Trimming left V 5 bases short and J 1 base short, with 18 bases between. The CDR3 loop spans 16 amino acids. Germline V lookup: CDR1 SGHNT, CDR2 YYREEE (reference sequence).

V usage is TRBV5-6 and J usage is TRBJ2-1; D is perhaps TRBD1 (5 bases). There are 16 residues in the CDR3. The V and J ends lost 2 bases and 0 bases respectively, with 12 bases between them. CDR1 is SGHDT and CDR2 is YYEEEE in the germline V gene. Here the CDR3 DNA reads TGTGCCAGCAGCTTCTTCACAGGTCACTCCTACAATGAGCAGTTCTTC. Amino acids: CASSFFTGHSYNEQFF. Drawing the rest from reference TRBV5-6 and TRBJ2-1, the complete variable domain is DAGVTQSPTHLIKTRGQQVTLRCSPKSGHDTVSWYQQALGQGPQFIFQYYEEEERQRGNFPDRFSGHQFPNYSSELNVNALLLGDSALYLCASSFFTGHSYNEQFFGPGTRLTVL.

This rearrangement joins TRBV6-5 to TRBJ1-5; 7 nucleotides match TRBD1. CDR1 MNHEY and CDR2 SVGAGI come from the germline V gene. Trimming removed 7 bases from V and 7 bases from J; junction bases left unmatched: 7. The CDR3 spans 13 residues. CDR3 region: CASNGQEGQPQHF. The CDR3 DNA sequence: TGTGCCAGCAATGGACAGGAGGGACAGCCCCAGCATTTT.

This clone was recorded only once. V is TRBV6-1 and J is TRBJ2-1; a possible D gene is TRBD2 (5 bases). Germline V lookup: CDR1 MNHNS, CDR2 SASEGT. The CDR3 loop spans 16 amino acids. V shed 1 base and J shed 4 bases, with 14 bases lying between them. In DNA form, the CDR3 reads TGTGCCAGCAGTGAAGAGGAAACTAGGAGGTACAATGAGCAGTTCTTC. It yields the protein CASSEEETRRYNEQFF.

The CDR3 bases are TGTGCCAGCAGCTTAGGGGACTACTCTCCGGCGGCGGTTAAAGCTTTCTTT. Its translation is CASSLGDYSPAAVKAFF. V and J are TRBV7-9 and TRBJ1-1, with a tentative D call TRBD1 (5 bases). V was cut by 1 base and J by 9 bases, with 24 bases left in between. The germline gives CDR1 SEHNR, CDR2 FQNEAQ (reference sequence). The CDR3 covers 17 residues.

V is TRBV18 and J is TRBJ2-2, with 9 bases identical to TRBD2. V shed 2 bases and J 6 bases; nucleotides not matched to a gene: 7. This CDR3 region has 16 residues. The germline V gene has CDR1 KGHSH and CDR2 LQKENI. CDR3 coding DNA: TGTGCCAGCTCACCAACGGGACTAGCTATGGCCGGGGAGCTGTTTTTT. Translating it yields CASSPTGLAMAGELFF.

This chain connects TRBV7-2 to TRBJ2-3; TRBD1 matches at 7 bases. Germline CDR1 SGHTA, CDR2 FQGNSA. The trim removed 4 bases at V and 4 bases at J, leaving 5 bases unmatched. The CDR3 runs to 14 residues. The CDR3 spells CASSSDRAPDTQYF. The DNA for the CDR3 is TGTGCCAGCAGCTCCGACAGGGCCCCAGATACGCAGTATTTT.

The chain links TRBV5-1 to TRBJ2-5; no clear D. Trimming stripped 1 base from V and 5 bases from J, with 15 bases between. The V gene's germline CDR1 is SGHRS and CDR2 YFSETQ. This CDR3 is 15 amino acids long. CDR3 region: CASSLYARPTETQYF. In DNA form, the CDR3 reads TGCGCCAGCAGCTTGTACGCCAGGCCGACGGAGACCCAGTACTTC.

The chain has TRBV6-4 and TRBJ1-4, with D maybe TRBD1 (5 bases). Trimming stripped 6 bases from V and 0 bases from J, with 20 bases between. The CDR3 covers 18 residues. In germline, CDR1 is MRHNA, CDR2 SNTAGT. CDR3 region: CASRHPGEIHPTNEKLFF. For the CDR3, the DNA is TGTGCCAGCAGGCATCCGGGGGAGATACACCCAACTAATGAAAAACTGTTTTTT.

The genes are TRBV27 and TRBJ2-6, with D hard to call. Deletions cut 4 bases from V and 0 bases from J, with 10 bases between. Germline CDR1 and CDR2: MNHEY and SMNVEV (reference sequence). CDR3 length equals 16 residues. CDR3 nucleotide sequence: TGTGCCAGCAGTTCCCGGGTGGTCTCTGGGGCCAACGTCCTGACTTTC. This encodes CASSSRVVSGANVLTF.

This chain connects TRBV4-1 to TRBJ1-3, with a weak D call TRBD1 (5 bases). The CDR3 has 16 amino acids. V lost 0 bases to trimming and J lost 2 bases, with 11 bases between them. The germline V gene has CDR1 MGHRA and CDR2 YSYEKL. DNA of the CDR3: TGCGCCAGCAGCCAAGATCGGGGGAATACTGGAAACACCATATATTTT. Its translation: CASSQDRGNTGNTIYF.

This rearrangement joins TRBV28 to TRBJ2-7, with 11 nucleotides matching TRBD2. CDR3 length: 20 residues. Germline loops: CDR1 MDHEN, CDR2 SYDVKM. With V trimmed by 6 bases and J by 4 bases, 23 bases remained unmatched. CDR3 sequence (DNA): TGTGCCAGCAGCCCATTGTATGAGTTCTATGTAGCGGGAGGGGTATACGAGCAGTACTTC. Its protein product is CASSPLYEFYVAGGVYEQYF.

The V and J genes are TRBV15 and TRBJ2-3; the D gene could be TRBD1 or TRBD2 (5 bases each). Looked up from germline, CDR1 is LNHNV and CDR2 is YYDKDF (reference sequence). This CDR3 spans 16 amino acids. V was clipped by 1 base and J by 2 bases, with 13 bases between them. The CDR3 DNA reads TGTGCCACCAGCAGAGCCGGGGCAGGGCACACAGATACGCAGTATTTT. Residues: CATSRAGAGHTDTQYF.

The V and J genes are TRBV7-2 and TRBJ2-2; a weak D match, TRBD2 (5 bases). CDR1 is SGHTA and CDR2 is FQGNSA in the germline V gene. CDR3 length equals 16 residues. V lost 2 bases to trimming and J lost 0 bases, with 10 bases between them. CDR3 in amino acids: CASSLTGSANTGELFF. CDR3 nucleotides: TGTGCCAGCAGCTTAACTGGGAGCGCGAACACCGGGGAGCTGTTTTTT.

The sample holds one count of this clone. The rearrangement links TRBV18 to TRBJ2-5, with D perhaps TRBD1 (6 bases). The CDR3 is 15 amino acids. V was clipped by 4 bases and J by 5 bases, with 17 bases between them. The germline gives CDR1 KGHSH, CDR2 LQKENI. This CDR3 is CASSRRAETGETQYF. The CDR3 bases are TGTGCCAGCTCACGGCGCGCGGAAACAGGGGAGACCCAGTACTTC.

The chain has TRBV5-1 and TRBJ2-2; D call uncertain. Germline V gene sequence: CDR1 SGHRS, CDR2 YFSETQ. V was pared by 5 bases and J by 0 bases, with 8 bases between. The CDR3 sequence is 14 residues long. CDR3 protein: CASSGVPNTGELFF. CDR3 bases: TGCGCCAGCAGTGGGGTTCCGAACACCGGGGAGCTGTTTTTT.

The rearrangement joins TRBV19 to TRBJ2-1; D possibly corresponds to TRBD2 (5 bases). The ends were cut back, 3 bases at V and 4 bases at J, with 10 bases in the middle. The CDR3 runs to 14 residues. Germline CDR1 and CDR2: LNHDA and SQIVND (reference sequence). CDR3 in DNA: TGTGCCAGTAGTATTGGGAGCGGTTACAATGAGCAGTTCTTC. The encoded protein is CASSIGSGYNEQFF.